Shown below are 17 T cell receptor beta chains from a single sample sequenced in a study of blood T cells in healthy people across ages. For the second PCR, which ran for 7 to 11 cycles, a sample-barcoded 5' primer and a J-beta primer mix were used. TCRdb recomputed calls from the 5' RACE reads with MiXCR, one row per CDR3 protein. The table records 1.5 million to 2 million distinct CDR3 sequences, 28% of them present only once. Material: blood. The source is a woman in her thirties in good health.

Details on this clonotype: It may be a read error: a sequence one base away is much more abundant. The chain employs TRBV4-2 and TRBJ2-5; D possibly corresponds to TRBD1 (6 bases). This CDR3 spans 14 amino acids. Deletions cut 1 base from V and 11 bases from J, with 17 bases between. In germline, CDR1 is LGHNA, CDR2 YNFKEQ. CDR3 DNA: TGTGCCAGCAGCCAAGGGGACGGGGATAGGGGGCAGTACTTC. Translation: CASSQGDGDRGQYF.

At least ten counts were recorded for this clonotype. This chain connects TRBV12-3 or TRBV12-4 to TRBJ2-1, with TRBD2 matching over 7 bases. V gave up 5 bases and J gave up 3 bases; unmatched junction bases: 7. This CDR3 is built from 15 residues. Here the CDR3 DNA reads TGTGCCAGCAGTCTCGACCTAGCGGTCTACAATGAGCAGTTCTTC. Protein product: CASSLDLAVYNEQFF.

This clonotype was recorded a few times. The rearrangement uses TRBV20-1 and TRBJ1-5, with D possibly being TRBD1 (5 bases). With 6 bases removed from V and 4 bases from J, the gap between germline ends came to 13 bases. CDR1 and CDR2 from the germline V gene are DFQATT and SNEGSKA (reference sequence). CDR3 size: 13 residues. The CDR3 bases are TGCAGTGCACCGGACAAGGGGAATCAGCCCCAGCATTTT. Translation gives CSAPDKGNQPQHF.

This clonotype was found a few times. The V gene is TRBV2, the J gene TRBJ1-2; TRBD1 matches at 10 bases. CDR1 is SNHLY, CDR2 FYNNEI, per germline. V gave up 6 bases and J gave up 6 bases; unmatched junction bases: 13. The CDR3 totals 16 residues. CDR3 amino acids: CASRYDLDRGLDGYTF. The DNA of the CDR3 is TGTGCCAGCAGATACGACTTAGACAGGGGGCTGGATGGCTACACCTTC. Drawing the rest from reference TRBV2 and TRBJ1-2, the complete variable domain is EPEVTQTPSHQVTQMGQEVILRCVPISNHLYFYWYRQILGQKVEFLVSFYNNEISEKSEIFDDQFSVERPDGSNFTLKIRSTKLEDSAMYFCASRYDLDRGLDGYTFGSGTRLTVV.

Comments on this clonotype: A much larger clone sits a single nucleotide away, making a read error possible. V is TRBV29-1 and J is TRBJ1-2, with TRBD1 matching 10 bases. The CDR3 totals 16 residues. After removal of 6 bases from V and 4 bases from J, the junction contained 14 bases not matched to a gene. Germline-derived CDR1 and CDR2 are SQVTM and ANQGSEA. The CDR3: CSVMPGQGRRIYGYTF. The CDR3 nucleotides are TGCAGCGTCATGCCGGGACAGGGGAGGCGTATCTATGGCTACACCTTC.

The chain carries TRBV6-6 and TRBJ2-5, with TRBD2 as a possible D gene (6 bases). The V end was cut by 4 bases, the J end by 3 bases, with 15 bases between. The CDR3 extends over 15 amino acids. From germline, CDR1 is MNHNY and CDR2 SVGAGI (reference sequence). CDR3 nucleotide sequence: TGTGCCAGCAGTTCGCTGACGGAGGGAGAAGAGACCCAGTACTTC. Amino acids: CASSSLTEGEETQYF.

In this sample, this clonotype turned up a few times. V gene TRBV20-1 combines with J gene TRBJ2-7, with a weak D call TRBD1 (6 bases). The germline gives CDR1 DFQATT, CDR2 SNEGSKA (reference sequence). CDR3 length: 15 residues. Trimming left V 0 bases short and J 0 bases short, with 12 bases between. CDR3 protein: CSARDSRTVSYEQYF. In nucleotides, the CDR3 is TGCAGTGCTAGAGATTCTAGGACAGTCTCCTACGAGCAGTACTTC.

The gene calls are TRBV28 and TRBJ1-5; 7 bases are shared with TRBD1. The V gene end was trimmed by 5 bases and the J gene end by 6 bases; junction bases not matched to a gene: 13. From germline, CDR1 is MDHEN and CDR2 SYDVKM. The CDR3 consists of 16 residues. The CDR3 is CASSPMGRQGSQPQHF. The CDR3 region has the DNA TGTGCCAGCAGTCCCATGGGGCGACAGGGCAGTCAGCCCCAGCATTTT.

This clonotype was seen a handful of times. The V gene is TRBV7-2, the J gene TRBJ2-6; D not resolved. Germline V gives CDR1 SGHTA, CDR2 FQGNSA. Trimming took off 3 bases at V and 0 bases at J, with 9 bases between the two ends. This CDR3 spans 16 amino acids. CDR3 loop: CASSFSSSSGANVLTF. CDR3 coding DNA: TGTGCCAGCAGCTTTTCGTCATCCTCTGGGGCCAACGTCCTGACTTTC. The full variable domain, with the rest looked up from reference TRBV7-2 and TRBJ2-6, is GAGVSQSPSNKVTEKGKDVELRCDPISGHTALYWYRQSLGQGLEFLIYFQGNSAPDKSGLPSDRFSAERTGGSVSTLTIQRTQQEDSAVYLCASSFSSSSGANVLTFGAGSRLTVL.

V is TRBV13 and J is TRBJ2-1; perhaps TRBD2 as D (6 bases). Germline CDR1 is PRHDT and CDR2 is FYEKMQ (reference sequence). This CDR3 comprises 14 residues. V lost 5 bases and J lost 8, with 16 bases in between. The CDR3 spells CASSIRDWGDEQFF. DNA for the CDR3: TGTGCCAGCAGCATCCGGGACTGGGGGGATGAGCAGTTCTTC.

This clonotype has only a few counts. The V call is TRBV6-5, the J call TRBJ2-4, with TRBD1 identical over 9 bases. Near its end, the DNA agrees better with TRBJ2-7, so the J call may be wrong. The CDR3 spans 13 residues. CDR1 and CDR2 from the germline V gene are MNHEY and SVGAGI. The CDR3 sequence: CASSCGTGTEQYF. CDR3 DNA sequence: TGTGCCAGCAGTTGCGGGACAGGGACCGAGCAGTACTTC.

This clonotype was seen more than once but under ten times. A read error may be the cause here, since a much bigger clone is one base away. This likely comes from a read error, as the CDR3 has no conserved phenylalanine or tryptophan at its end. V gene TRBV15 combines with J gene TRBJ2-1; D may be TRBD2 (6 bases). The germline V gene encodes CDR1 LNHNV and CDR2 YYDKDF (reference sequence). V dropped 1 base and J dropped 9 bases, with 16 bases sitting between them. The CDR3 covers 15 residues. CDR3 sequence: CATSRAKAGIGEQFV. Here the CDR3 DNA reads TGTGCCACCAGCAGAGCTAAGGCGGGAATAGGTGAGCAGTTCGTC.

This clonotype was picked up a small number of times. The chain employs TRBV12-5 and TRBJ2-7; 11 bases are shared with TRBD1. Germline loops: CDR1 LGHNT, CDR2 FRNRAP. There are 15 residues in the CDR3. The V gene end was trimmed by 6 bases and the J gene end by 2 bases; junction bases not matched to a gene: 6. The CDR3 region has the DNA TGTGCTAGTGGCAGGGACAGGGGGGTTCCCTACGAGCAGTACTTC. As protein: CASGRDRGVPYEQYF.

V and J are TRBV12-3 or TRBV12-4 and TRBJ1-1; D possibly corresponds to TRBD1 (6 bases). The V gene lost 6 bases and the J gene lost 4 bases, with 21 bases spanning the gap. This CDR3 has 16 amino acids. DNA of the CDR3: TGTGCCAGCAGCCAACTTCCGGGGGCTGGAAGCACTGAAGCTTTCTTT. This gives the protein CASSQLPGAGSTEAFF.

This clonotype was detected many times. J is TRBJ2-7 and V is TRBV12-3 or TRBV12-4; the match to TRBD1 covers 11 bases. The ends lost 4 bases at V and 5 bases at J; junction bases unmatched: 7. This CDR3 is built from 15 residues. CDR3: CASSSTGQGANEQYF. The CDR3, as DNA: TGTGCCAGCAGTTCAACTGGACAGGGGGCGAACGAGCAGTACTTC.

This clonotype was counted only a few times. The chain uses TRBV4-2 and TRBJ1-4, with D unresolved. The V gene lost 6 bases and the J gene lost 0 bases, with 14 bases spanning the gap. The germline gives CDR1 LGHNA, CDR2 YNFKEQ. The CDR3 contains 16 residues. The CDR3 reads CASRSTTGTTNEKLFF. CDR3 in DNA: TGTGCCAGCAGAAGCACAACCGGGACAACTAATGAAAAACTGTTTTTT.

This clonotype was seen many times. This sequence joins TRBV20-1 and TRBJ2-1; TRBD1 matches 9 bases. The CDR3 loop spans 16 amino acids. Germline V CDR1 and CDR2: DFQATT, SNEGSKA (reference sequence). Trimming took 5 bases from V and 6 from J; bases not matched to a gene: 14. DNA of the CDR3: TGCAGTGCTGCCCCTCGGACAGGGGCAAATGGCAATGAGCAGTTCTTC. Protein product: CSAAPRTGANGNEQFF.